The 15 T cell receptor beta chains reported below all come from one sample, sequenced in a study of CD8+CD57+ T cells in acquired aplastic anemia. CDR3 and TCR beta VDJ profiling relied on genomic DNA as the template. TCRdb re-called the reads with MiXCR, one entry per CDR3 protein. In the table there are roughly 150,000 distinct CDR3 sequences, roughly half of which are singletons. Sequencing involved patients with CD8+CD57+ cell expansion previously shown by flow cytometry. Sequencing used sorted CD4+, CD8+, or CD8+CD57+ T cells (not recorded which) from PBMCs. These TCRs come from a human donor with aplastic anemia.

Here the CDR3 reads CASSSEGQGVNQPQHF. CDR3 nucleotide sequence: TGTGCCAGCAGCTCCGAGGGACAGGGGGTTAATCAGCCCCAGCATTTT. The chain joins TRBV6-1 to TRBJ1-5; 11 bases are shared with TRBD1. This CDR3 contains 16 residues. Trimming at V came to 6 bases and at J to 4 bases, leaving 8 bases not matched to a gene. CDR1 MNHNS and CDR2 SASEGT come from the germline V gene.

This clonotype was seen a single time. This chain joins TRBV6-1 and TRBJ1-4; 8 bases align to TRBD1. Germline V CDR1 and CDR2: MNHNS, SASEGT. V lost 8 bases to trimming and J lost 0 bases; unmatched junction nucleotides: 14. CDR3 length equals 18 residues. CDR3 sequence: CASRTRTGLPATNEKLFF. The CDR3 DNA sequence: TGTGCCAGCCGGACCCGGACAGGGTTGCCCGCAACTAATGAAAAACTGTTTTTT.

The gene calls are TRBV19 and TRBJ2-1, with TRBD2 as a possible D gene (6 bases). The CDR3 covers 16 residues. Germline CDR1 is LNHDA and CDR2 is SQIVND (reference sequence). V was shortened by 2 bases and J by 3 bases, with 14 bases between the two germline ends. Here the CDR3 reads CASSIPGLTVYNEQFF. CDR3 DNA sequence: TGTGCCAGTAGTATACCCGGACTAACCGTCTACAATGAGCAGTTCTTC.

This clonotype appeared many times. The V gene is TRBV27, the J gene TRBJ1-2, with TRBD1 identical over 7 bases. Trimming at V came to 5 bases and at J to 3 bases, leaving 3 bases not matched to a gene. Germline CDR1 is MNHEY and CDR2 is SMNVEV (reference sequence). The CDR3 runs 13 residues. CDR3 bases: TGTGCCAGCAGTACACAGGGGTACTATGGCTACACCTTC. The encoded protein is CASSTQGYYGYTF.

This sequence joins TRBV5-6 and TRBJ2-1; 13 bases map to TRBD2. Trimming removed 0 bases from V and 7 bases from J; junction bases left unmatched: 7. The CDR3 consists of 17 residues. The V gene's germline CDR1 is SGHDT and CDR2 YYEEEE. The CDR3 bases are TGTGCCAGCAGCTTGGCCCAGTTGGGACTAGCGGGAAATGAGCAGTTCTTC. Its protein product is CASSLAQLGLAGNEQFF.

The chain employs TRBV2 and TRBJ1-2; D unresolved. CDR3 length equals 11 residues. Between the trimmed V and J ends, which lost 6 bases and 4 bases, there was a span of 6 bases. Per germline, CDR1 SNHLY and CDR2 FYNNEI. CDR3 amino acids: CASRESYGYTF. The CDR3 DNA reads TGTGCCAGCAGGGAGAGCTATGGCTACACCTTC.

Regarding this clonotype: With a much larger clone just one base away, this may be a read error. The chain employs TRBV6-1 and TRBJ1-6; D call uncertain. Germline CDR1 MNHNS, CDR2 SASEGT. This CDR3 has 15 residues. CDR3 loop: CARSESGARSSPLHF. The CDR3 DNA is TGTGCCCGCAGTGAATCAGGAGCCCGGAGTTCACCCCTCCACTTT.

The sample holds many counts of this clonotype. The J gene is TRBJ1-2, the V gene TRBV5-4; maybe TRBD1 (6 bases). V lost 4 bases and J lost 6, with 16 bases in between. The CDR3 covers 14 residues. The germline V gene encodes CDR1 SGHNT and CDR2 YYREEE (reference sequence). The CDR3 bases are TGTGCCAGCAGCGGTATGAGACAGGCACATGGCTACACCTTC. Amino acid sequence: CASSGMRQAHGYTF.

This chain's CDR3 is CASSLDGGYTDTQYF. The CDR3 nucleotides read TGTGCCAGCAGCTTAGATGGCGGGTACACAGATACGCAGTATTTT. This sequence joins TRBV11-2 and TRBJ2-3, with D tentatively TRBD2 (5 bases). Germline V gene data show CDR1 as SGHAT and CDR2 as FQNNGV. The germline V and J ends were trimmed by 0 bases and 2 bases, with 9 bases remaining between them. The CDR3 is 15 amino acids.

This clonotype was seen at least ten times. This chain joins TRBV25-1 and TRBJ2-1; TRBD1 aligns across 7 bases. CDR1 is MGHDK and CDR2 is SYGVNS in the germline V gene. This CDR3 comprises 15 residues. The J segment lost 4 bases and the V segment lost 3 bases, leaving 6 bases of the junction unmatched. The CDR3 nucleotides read TGTGCCAGCAGTGACCGGGACAGACGATACAATGAGCAGTTCTTC. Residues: CASSDRDRRYNEQFF.

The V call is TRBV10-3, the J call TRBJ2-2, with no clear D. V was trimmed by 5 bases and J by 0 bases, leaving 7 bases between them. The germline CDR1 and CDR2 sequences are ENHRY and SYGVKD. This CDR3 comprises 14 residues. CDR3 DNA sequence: TGTGCCATCAGTACATGGACGAACACCGGGGAGCTGTTTTTT. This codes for CAISTWTNTGELFF.

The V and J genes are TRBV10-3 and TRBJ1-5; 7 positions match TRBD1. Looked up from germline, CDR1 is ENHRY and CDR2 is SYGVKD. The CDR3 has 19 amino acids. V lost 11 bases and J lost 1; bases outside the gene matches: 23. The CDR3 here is CACSHRRQGLDSSNQPQHF. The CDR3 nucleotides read TGTGCCTGCAGTCATCGCCGACAGGGCTTGGACTCAAGCAATCAGCCCCAGCATTTT.

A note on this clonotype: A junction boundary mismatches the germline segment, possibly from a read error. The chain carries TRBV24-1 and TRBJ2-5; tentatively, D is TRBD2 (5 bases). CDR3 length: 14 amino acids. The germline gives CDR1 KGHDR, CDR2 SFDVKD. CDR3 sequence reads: CATSDLDSEETQHF. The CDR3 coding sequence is TGTGCCACCAGCGATTTGGACTCCGAAGAGACCCAGCACTTC.

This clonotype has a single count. This CDR3 is CASLPQYF. The DNA of the CDR3 is TGTGCCAGCCTACCGCAGTATTTT. V gene TRBV7-9 combines with J gene TRBJ2-3; D not certain. The germline V gene encodes CDR1 SEHNR and CDR2 FQNEAQ (reference sequence). This CDR3 has 8 residues. V was clipped by 8 bases and J by 10 bases, with 4 bases between them.

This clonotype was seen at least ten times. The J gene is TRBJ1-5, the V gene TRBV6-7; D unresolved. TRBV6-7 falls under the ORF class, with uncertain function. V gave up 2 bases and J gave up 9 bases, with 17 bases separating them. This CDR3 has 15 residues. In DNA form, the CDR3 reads TGTGCCAGCAGTTACCCGGGTGGAGGGCGGGTGCCCCAGCATTTT. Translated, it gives CASSYPGGGRVPQHF.